This TCR beta chain came from a study of T cell repertoires in cytomegalovirus infection. Across the study: Selection of CMV epitopes for the study included recently identified HLA-C-restricted and well-studied HLA-B-restricted ones. CMV infection and matching HLA type were both indicated by public TCR beta signatures. Findings of the study overall: The study identified carriers of CMV plus the relevant HLA from cumulative public TCR beta family frequency. CMV-specific HLA-C-restricted TCR beta clonotypes dominated the ex vivo response.

There are a few counts of this clonotype. Its matching antigen is unknown. TCRdb reprocessed the reads with MiXCR, giving one entry per CDR3 protein. The sample has hundreds of thousands of distinct CDR3 sequences, approximately 33% seen once; the top ten hold roughly 18%. The CDR3 sequence is 13 residues long. V lost 3 bases, J lost 7 bases, and 15 bases lay in between. Per germline, CDR1 DFQATT and CDR2 SNEGSKA (reference sequence). This sequence originates from a human donor in good health (CMV status not recorded). Some clones in this sample may be carry-over from other donors' samples. The chain links TRBV20-1 to TRBJ1-2; D is undetermined. The sequencing here drew on cultured PBMCs, taken from culture after CMV antigen stimulation. CDR3 residues: CSASFRVGGGYTF. The DNA of the CDR3 is TGCAGTGCTAGTTTCCGGGTTGGTGGTGGCTACACCTTC.